These 21 T cell receptor beta chains came from one sample sequenced in a study of human T cells and chemical hapten exposure. Time point described: patch test 1, 2 weeks after DPC sensitization. As for treatment: therapeutic diphenylcyclopropenone sensitization with weekly scalp DPC. TCRdb itself ran the RACE reads through MiXCR, one entry per CDR3 protein. The table has 120,000 or so distinct CDR3 sequences, roughly an eighth seen once. The sequencing here drew on whole blood, taken in connection with sensitization to the hapten diphenylcyclopropenone (DPC). The receptor source for this set is a man aged 18-30 years with alopecia areata. Some clones in this sample may be carry-over from other donors' samples.

This clonotype appeared a few times. This rearrangement joins TRBV7-3 to TRBJ2-2; 7 positions match TRBD2. Germline assignment: CDR1 SGHTA and CDR2 FQGTGA. Trimming took 1 base from V and 4 from J; bases not matched to a gene: 6. The CDR3 consists of 16 residues. Here the CDR3 DNA reads TGTGCCAGCAGCTTAATCCCTAGCGGAGCCACCGGGGAGCTGTTTTTT. Protein: CASSLIPSGATGELFF.

This clonotype has only a few counts. The chain couples TRBV7-8 to TRBJ2-7; 7 nucleotides match TRBD2. V dropped 5 bases and J dropped 2; count of bases not matched to a gene: 9. Germline CDR1 and CDR2: SGHVS and FQNEAQ. The CDR3 is made up of 15 amino acids. The CDR3 nucleotides are TGTGCCAGCAGCGGTCGCGGGGGACGGCCCTACGAGCAGTACTTC. This encodes CASSGRGGRPYEQYF.

The chain has TRBV5-1 and TRBJ2-5; 8 bases line up with TRBD2. CDR1 SGHRS and CDR2 YFSETQ come from the germline V gene. The CDR3 contains 16 residues. The ends lost 2 bases at V and 3 bases at J; junction bases unmatched: 9. As DNA, the CDR3 is TGCGCCAGCAGCTTTGATGCGACTAGCGAGGAAGAGACCCAGTACTTC. It codes for CASSFDATSEEETQYF.

The gene calls are TRBV12-3 or TRBV12-4 and TRBJ2-7; D is tentatively TRBD1 or TRBD2 (5 bases each). This CDR3 spans 16 amino acids. Trimming removed 6 bases at V and 7 bases at J, with 25 bases between. Written as DNA, the CDR3 is TGTGCCAGCAGCTTCTCACCGGGACGAGGGGTTCGGGAGCAGTACTTC. It is translated as CASSFSPGRGVREQYF.

This clonotype appeared many times. The chain employs TRBV27 and TRBJ1-1, with D hard to call. There are 17 residues in the CDR3. Germline loops: CDR1 MNHEY, CDR2 SMNVEV (reference sequence). V lost 0 bases and J lost 0, with 14 bases in between. CDR3: CASSLSYYGLMNTEAFF. The DNA for the CDR3 is TGTGCCAGCAGTTTATCGTACTATGGATTAATGAACACTGAAGCTTTCTTT.

This clonotype was seen only a few times. The chain carries TRBV27 and TRBJ1-5, with unresolved D. This CDR3 is 13 amino acids long. Trimming removed 4 bases from V and 3 bases from J, with 7 bases in between. CDR1 and CDR2 (germline): MNHEY, SMNVEV (reference sequence). This chain's CDR3 is CASSWRSNQPQHF. The CDR3 DNA reads TGTGCCAGCAGTTGGAGATCCAATCAGCCCCAGCATTTT.

This clonotype was found many times. The chain uses TRBV7-9 and TRBJ2-3; perhaps TRBD2 as D (6 bases). From germline, CDR1 is SEHNR and CDR2 FQNEAQ (reference sequence). The CDR3 is 15 amino acids. The ends were cut back, 5 bases at V and 0 bases at J, with 12 bases in the middle. CDR3 in DNA: TGTGCCAGCAGCCCGGGACTTCTCAGCACAGATACGCAGTATTTT. Translated, it gives CASSPGLLSTDTQYF.

This clonotype turned up a few times. The J gene is TRBJ1-2, the V gene TRBV5-4; D is unresolved. CDR3 length equals 13 residues. Germline V CDR1 and CDR2: SGHNT, YYREEE (reference sequence). Trimming shortened V by 2 bases and J by 6 bases, and 11 bases separated the two germline ends. CDR3 amino acids: CASSFLVENGYTF. Written as DNA, the CDR3 is TGTGCCAGCAGCTTCCTAGTAGAGAATGGCTACACCTTC. Supplemented by reference TRBV5-4 and TRBJ1-2, the full variable domain reads ETGVTQSPTHLIKTRGQQVTLRCSSQSGHNTVSWYQQALGQGPQFIFQYYREEENGRGNFPPRFSGLQFPNYSSELNVNALELDDSALYLCASSFLVENGYTFGSGTRLTVV.

The V gene is TRBV7-9, the J gene TRBJ1-1; unclear D gene. CDR1 is SEHNR, CDR2 FQNEAQ, per germline (reference sequence). V lost 1 base and J lost 0, with 9 bases in between. This CDR3 contains 15 residues. The CDR3 bases are TGTGCCAGCAGCTTAGTTGGTCGGGTGAACACTGAAGCTTTCTTT. It specifies CASSLVGRVNTEAFF.

This clonotype was detected many times. The V call is TRBV7-9, the J call TRBJ2-1; unclear D gene. CDR1 SEHNR and CDR2 FQNEAQ come from the germline V gene (reference sequence). CDR3 size: 11 residues. Trimming removed 3 bases from V and 8 bases from J, with 5 bases in between. The DNA of the CDR3 is TGTGCCAGCAGCTTCCGGGATGAGCAGTTCTTC. This encodes CASSFRDEQFF. Full variable domain (rest looked up from reference TRBV7-9 and TRBJ2-1): DTGVSQNPRHKITKRGQNVTFRCDPISEHNRLYWYRQTLGQGPEFLTYFQNEAQLEKSRLLSDRFSAERPKGSFSTLEIQRTEQGDSAMYLCASSFRDEQFFGPGTRLTVL.

The chain joins TRBV29-1 to TRBJ2-7; TRBD1 matches at 8 bases. The CDR3 consists of 12 residues. Germline V CDR1 and CDR2: SQVTM, ANQGSEA. The V gene end was trimmed by 7 bases and the J gene end by 6 bases; junction bases not matched to a gene: 8. Here the CDR3 DNA reads TGCAGCGCGAGGCAGGGGGCGGTCGAGCAGTACTTC. Residues: CSARQGAVEQYF.

The rearrangement uses TRBV29-1 and TRBJ1-2, with 9 nucleotides matching TRBD1. V shed 6 bases and J 7 bases; nucleotides not matched to a gene: 9. Germline CDR1 and CDR2: SQVTM and ANQGSEA. The CDR3 runs to 13 residues. The CDR3 sequence is CSVRRDRAPGYTF. For the CDR3, the DNA is TGCAGCGTCCGCCGGGACAGGGCCCCTGGCTACACCTTC.

The chain couples TRBV11-2 to TRBJ2-2; 10 nucleotides line up with TRBD1. J lost 4 bases, V lost 4 bases, and 6 bases had no gene match. Germline V gene sequence: CDR1 SGHAT, CDR2 FQNNGV. This CDR3 has 16 residues. The CDR3 loop is CASSYIGQGGTGELFF. CDR3 nucleotide sequence: TGTGCCAGCAGCTACATCGGACAGGGGGGCACCGGGGAGCTGTTTTTT.

The V gene is TRBV3-1, the J gene TRBJ2-4, with D unclear. Germline V gene lookup returns CDR1 LGHDT and CDR2 YNNKEL (reference sequence). CDR3 length: 11 amino acids. V shed 3 bases and J shed 4 bases, with 1 base lying between them. The CDR3 nucleotides read TGTGCCAGCAGCCAGAAAAACATTCAGTACTTC. Protein product: CASSQKNIQYF. Together with reference TRBV3-1 and TRBJ2-4, the CDR3 gives the full variable domain: DTAVSQTPKYLVTQMGNDKSIKCEQNLGHDTMYWYKQDSKKFLKIMFSYNNKELIINETVPNRFSPKSPDKAHLNLHINSLELGDSAVYFCASSQKNIQYFGAGTRLSVL.

V is TRBV4-3 and J is TRBJ2-3, with 9 bases matching TRBD1. The CDR3 covers 16 residues. Germline V gene sequence: CDR1 LGHNA, CDR2 YSLEER. Trimming took 0 bases from V and 4 from J; bases not matched to a gene: 5. CDR3 in DNA: TGCGCCAGCAGCCAAGATATTGGACAGGGGTCAGATACGCAGTATTTT. It yields the protein CASSQDIGQGSDTQYF.

This rearrangement joins TRBV24-1 to TRBJ1-1; a possible D gene is TRBD1 (6 bases). Germline V gene data show CDR1 as KGHDR and CDR2 as SFDVKD. The CDR3 loop spans 13 amino acids. The V gene lost 7 bases and the J gene lost 4 bases, with 12 bases spanning the gap. CDR3 residues: CATRAGQSTEAFF. CDR3 DNA: TGTGCCACCAGAGCCGGACAGTCCACTGAAGCTTTCTTT.

Ten or more counts support this clonotype. V gene TRBV11-2 combines with J gene TRBJ2-7; 9 bases agree with TRBD1. In germline, CDR1 is SGHAT, CDR2 FQNNGV. CDR3 length equals 14 residues. The trim removed 4 bases at V and 5 bases at J, leaving 6 bases unmatched. In nucleotides, the CDR3 is TGTGCCAGCAGCTCGCCGGGACAGGGCCACGAGCAGTACTTC. It encodes CASSSPGQGHEQYF.

The V call is TRBV6-4, the J call TRBJ2-1; weak D call: TRBD1 (6 bases). V lost 3 bases and J 3 bases, leaving 12 bases between the germline ends. The CDR3 consists of 15 residues. CDR1 is MRHNA and CDR2 is SNTAGT in the germline V gene. The CDR3 here is CASSDASRGYNEQFF. Written as DNA, the CDR3 is TGTGCCAGCAGTGATGCTTCCAGGGGCTACAATGAGCAGTTCTTC.

The V gene is TRBV20-1, the J gene TRBJ2-3; 7 bases are shared with TRBD1. The J segment lost 1 base and the V segment lost 0 bases, leaving 4 bases of the junction unmatched. Germline-derived CDR1 and CDR2 are DFQATT and SNEGSKA (reference sequence). This CDR3 contains 15 residues. The CDR3 DNA is TGCAGTGCTAGAGAGACTACAGGGGGCACAGATACGCAGTATTTT. Protein product: CSARETTGGTDTQYF.

As DNA, the CDR3 is TGTGCCAGCAGCTCGACTTACTACGAGCAGTACTTC. Translated: CASSSTYYEQYF. The rearrangement uses TRBV7-8 and TRBJ2-7; D remains unclear. Trimming cost V 4 bases and J 3 bases, with 7 bases left between them. Germline V gives CDR1 SGHVS, CDR2 FQNEAQ. The CDR3 has 12 amino acids. The full variable domain, rest sourced from reference TRBV7-8 and TRBJ2-7, is GAGVSQSPRYKVAKRGQDVALRCDPISGHVSLFWYQQALGQGPEFLTYFQNEAQLDKSGLPSDRFFAERPEGSVSTLKIQRTQQEDSAVYLCASSSTYYEQYFGPGTRLTVT.

This clonotype was counted only a few times. Here the CDR3 DNA reads TGTGCCAGCAGCTCGGAAACAGGTCTTCGCACAGATACGCAGTATTTT. Its translation is CASSSETGLRTDTQYF. The chain recombines TRBV11-2 with TRBJ2-3; perhaps TRBD1 as D (5 bases). Germline V gene data show CDR1 as SGHAT and CDR2 as FQNNGV. V was trimmed by 4 bases and J by 1 base, leaving 15 bases between them. The CDR3 has 16 residues.